This entry concerns a single TCR beta chain. This entry comes from a study of blood T cell repertoires in COVID-19. Repertoires were generated with immunoSEQ multiplex PCR, while TCRdb's copy carries only in-frame clones and drops some. The repertoire consists of about 88,000 clones, with about 71% occurring once and the leading ten covering around 24%. V dropped 3 bases and J dropped 4; count of bases not matched to a gene: 7. The V gene's germline CDR1 is MNHNS and CDR2 SASEGT. CDR3 length equals 15 residues. The chain has TRBV6-1 and TRBJ1-2, with 8 positions matching TRBD1. This clonotype was sampled from a woman aged 55-70 years in a cohort sampled during active or convalescent COVID-19. The sample consisted of peripheral blood. The CDR3 here is CASSEDRAGPYGYTF. Written as DNA, the CDR3 is TGTGCCAGCAGTGAGGACAGGGCAGGCCCCTATGGCTACACCTTC.